The table lists the clone carrying this TCR beta chain with a few counts. Antigen specificity is unknown. The data belong to a study of blood T cells in healthy people across ages. Study details: Per two T cells, template switching captured roughly one barcoded beta molecule.

Study-wide findings and caveats: The study regarded diversity estimates from one million T cells as underestimates. CMV infection status of these donors was not known.

Primed by a sample-barcoded 5' primer and a J-beta primer mix, a second PCR proceeded for roughly 7 to 12 cycles. Every individual sample yielded 2.5 million or more paired-end reads (each containing CDR3). In TCRdb, the 5' RACE reads were re-called with MiXCR into one record per CDR3 protein. Found here are 1.5 million to 2 million distinct CDR3 sequences, 25% to 30% of them singletons; the top ten hold roughly 8.2%. Sequenced sample: blood. The TCR sequence derives from a woman in her twenties or thirties in good health.

The CDR3 DNA reads as TGTGCCAGCAACCGATTGGGCGGGAAGGGGTCTGAGCAGTTCTTC. Translating it yields CASNRLGGKGSEQFF. This sequence joins TRBV6-2 or TRBV6-3 and TRBJ2-1; possibly TRBD2 for D (6 bases). CDR1 MNHEY and CDR2 SVGEGT come from the germline V gene. V dropped 7 bases and J dropped 9 bases, with 22 bases sitting between them. The CDR3 totals 15 residues.